The 14 T cell receptor beta chains presented below share a single source sample, sequenced in a study of CD8+CD57+ T cells in acquired aplastic anemia. Patients chosen for sequencing had shown CD8+CD57+ cell expansion by flow cytometry. Profiling of TCR beta VDJ combinations and CDR3 sequences used genomic DNA as template. TCRdb ran MiXCR on the reads and lists one entry per CDR3 protein. Of 100,000 to 150,000 distinct CDR3 sequences listed, under 65% were seen once; the top ten hold about 31%. The sample taken for sequencing was sorted CD4+, CD8+, or CD8+CD57+ T cells (not recorded which) from PBMCs. All receptors derive from a human donor with aplastic anemia.

This clonotype was counted a few times. V is TRBV15 and J is TRBJ1-5; D gene ambiguous. The CDR3 runs to 15 residues. The germline V gene has CDR1 LNHNV and CDR2 YYDKDF (reference sequence). Trimming shortened V by 4 bases and J by 0 bases, and 10 bases separated the two germline ends. CDR3 protein: CATSTTVYSNQPQHF. The DNA of the CDR3 is TGTGCCACCAGCACCACAGTTTATAGCAATCAGCCCCAGCATTTT.

This clonotype was found a few times. This chain links TRBV5-6 with TRBJ2-1; D unclear. Trimming took off 2 bases at V and 7 bases at J, with 7 bases between the two ends. The CDR3 covers 12 residues. Per the germline V gene, CDR1 is SGHDT and CDR2 is YYEEEE. CDR3 sequence reads: CASSFAGNEQFF. In DNA form, the CDR3 reads TGTGCCAGCAGCTTTGCTGGGAATGAGCAGTTCTTC.

The chain is built from TRBV5-1 and TRBJ2-1; TRBD2 aligns across 14 bases. The germline V gene has CDR1 SGHRS and CDR2 YFSETQ. With V trimmed by 4 bases and J by 8 bases, 8 bases remained unmatched. The CDR3 sequence is 16 residues long. CDR3 DNA sequence: TGCGCCAGCAGCAAAGGGACTAGCGGGAGTATCGATGAGCAGTTCTTC. Residues: CASSKGTSGSIDEQFF.

This chain connects TRBV7-6 to TRBJ2-1; 14 nucleotides agree with TRBD2. J was trimmed by 8 bases and V by 3 bases; bases with no gene match: 3. The germline V gene has CDR1 SGHVS and CDR2 FNYEAQ. The CDR3 length is 15 residues. CDR3 sequence: CASSFGTSGRHEQFF. As DNA, the CDR3 is TGTGCCAGCAGCTTTGGGACTAGCGGGAGACATGAGCAGTTCTTC.

The rearrangement joins TRBV2 to TRBJ1-5; 8 bases match TRBD1. CDR3 length: 15 amino acids. Germline trimming cut 3 bases from V and 6 bases from J; bases unmatched to any gene: 7. CDR1 and CDR2 (germline): SNHLY, FYNNEI. The CDR3 sequence: CASSDPGQGGQPQHF. The CDR3, as DNA: TGTGCCAGCAGTGACCCTGGACAGGGTGGTCAGCCCCAGCATTTT.

The V and J genes are TRBV6-1 and TRBJ2-5; 7 nucleotides align to TRBD1. V shed 4 bases, J shed 5 bases, and the junction held 13 bases outside the gene matches. Looked up from germline, CDR1 is MNHNS and CDR2 is SASEGT. The CDR3 is 16 residues long. CDR3 DNA sequence: TGTGCCAGCAGTGGAGCCGGGACAGAATTATGGGAGACCCAGTACTTC. Its translation is CASSGAGTELWETQYF.

This chain links TRBV12-3 or TRBV12-4 with TRBJ2-2; no definite D call. The CDR3 is 15 amino acids. V lost 8 bases and J 2 bases, leaving 15 bases between the germline ends. The CDR3 is CASRASSLNTGELFF. DNA for the CDR3: TGTGCCAGCCGGGCCAGCTCCTTAAACACCGGGGAGCTGTTTTTT.

This chain uses TRBV29-1 with TRBJ2-5, with 7 positions matching TRBD2. V was pared by 3 bases and J by 5 bases, with 3 bases of the junction left unmatched. Germline assignment: CDR1 SQVTM and CDR2 ANQGSEA. The CDR3 loop spans 12 amino acids. CDR3 DNA sequence: TGCAGCGTTGACGGGGGGAGGGAGACCCAGTACTTC. Protein sequence: CSVDGGRETQYF.

This clonotype has just one count. The V and J genes are TRBV12-3 or TRBV12-4 and TRBJ1-5; D unclear. The CDR3 is made up of 11 amino acids. The V gene lost 3 bases and the J gene lost 6 bases, with 3 bases spanning the gap. This CDR3 reads CASSLSQPQHF. Written as DNA, the CDR3 is TGTGCCAGCAGTTTGAGTCAGCCCCAGCATTTT.

This clonotype was observed at least ten times. V gene TRBV12-5 combines with J gene TRBJ2-1; TRBD2 matches at 9 bases. The CDR3 loop spans 16 amino acids. J was trimmed by 5 bases and V by 0 bases; bases with no gene match: 5. Germline V gene lookup returns CDR1 LGHNT and CDR2 FRNRAP. The CDR3 coding sequence is TGTGCTAGTGGTTTGGTAGGGACTAGCCGAGACAATGAGCAGTTCTTC. Its protein is CASGLVGTSRDNEQFF.

J is TRBJ2-7 and V is TRBV12-3 or TRBV12-4; maybe TRBD2 (6 bases). The V gene lost 3 bases and the J gene lost 6 bases, with 18 bases spanning the gap. The CDR3 runs to 15 residues. The CDR3 DNA reads as TGTGCCAGCAGTTTGGTTCTGGGGACTGCCCGCGAGCAGTACTTC. Protein: CASSLVLGTAREQYF.

The rearrangement joins TRBV19 to TRBJ2-7; 12 nucleotides agree with TRBD1. This CDR3 region has 15 residues. The trim removed 5 bases at V and 3 bases at J, leaving 5 bases unmatched. Germline assignment: CDR1 LNHDA and CDR2 SQIVND (reference sequence). CDR3 DNA: TGTGCCAGTAGTCCCTGGGACAGGGGGCTCTACGAGCAGTACTTC. Residues: CASSPWDRGLYEQYF.

J is TRBJ2-3 and V is TRBV7-9; D may be TRBD2 (5 bases). The CDR3 has 13 residues. Germline lookup yields CDR1 SEHNR and CDR2 FQNEAQ (reference sequence). V was pared by 7 bases and J by 4 bases, with 12 bases between. The CDR3 bases are TGTGCCAGCACCCAAAGCGGAGCAGATACGCAGTATTTT. Its protein is CASTQSGADTQYF.

This clonotype was found once. The chain recombines TRBV10-3 with TRBJ1-6; possible D gene TRBD1, 6 bases. Germline CDR1 ENHRY, CDR2 SYGVKD. V was cut by 4 bases and J by 3 bases, with 13 bases left in between. The CDR3 covers 16 residues. The CDR3 sequence is CAISGAKDSYNSPLHF. The DNA of the CDR3 is TGTGCCATCAGTGGCGCCAAGGACAGCTATAATTCACCCCTCCACTTT.